Detailed here is one T cell receptor (beta chain). Germline values: CDR1 MNHEY, CDR2 SMNVEV (reference sequence). CDR3 length: 14 residues. The V gene lost 5 bases and the J gene lost 4 bases, with 14 bases spanning the gap. This sample was taken from a study of blood T cell repertoires in COVID-19. Clones were sequenced by immunoSEQ multiplex PCR, and TCRdb holds only the in-frame ones, with some missing. The table lists some 44,000 clones, about 92% of them singletons. V usage is TRBV27 and J usage is TRBJ1-1; D remains ambiguous. This sequence was found in a human donor in a cohort sampled during active COVID-19. Sequenced material: peripheral blood. The CDR3 bases are TGTGCCAGCAGTCTAAGGGAGACAACCACTGAAGCTTTCTTT. Translating gives CASSLRETTTEAFF.